This passage covers 9 T cell receptor beta chains from one sample sequenced in a study of blood T cells in healthy people across ages. A second PCR, run for roughly 7 to 12 cycles, used a sample-barcoded 5' primer plus a J-beta primer mix. TCRdb called the 5' RACE reads again in MiXCR, with one record for every CDR3 protein. The sample includes approximately 1.5 million distinct CDR3 sequences, roughly two fifths of them seen just once. Sequencing was carried out using blood. The receptors were sampled from a woman aged 18 to 35 in good health.

The chain joins TRBV20-1 to TRBJ2-1; 7 bases map to TRBD2. Germline assignment: CDR1 DFQATT and CDR2 SNEGSKA (reference sequence). J gave up 0 bases and V 3 bases, and 2 bases lay outside the gene matches. The CDR3 contains 14 residues. CDR3 residues: CSASVAGSYNEQFF. The CDR3, as DNA: TGCAGTGCTAGTGTAGCGGGCTCCTACAATGAGCAGTTCTTC.

The sample holds a few counts of this clonotype. V and J are TRBV9 and TRBJ2-1, with TRBD2 matching over 9 bases. From germline, CDR1 is SGDLS and CDR2 YYNGEE. This CDR3 comprises 16 residues. Trimming took 4 bases from V and 6 from J; bases not matched to a gene: 11. This chain's CDR3 is CASSPRGSGGFNEQFF. CDR3 bases: TGTGCCAGCAGCCCCCGGGGTAGCGGGGGTTTCAATGAGCAGTTCTTC.

This chain uses TRBV10-3 with TRBJ2-7; TRBD2 agrees at 7 bases. Germline values: CDR1 ENHRY, CDR2 SYGVKD. V was clipped by 6 bases and J by 6 bases; unmatched bases: 17. The CDR3 totals 16 residues. This chain's CDR3 is CAISPVGGGSGAEQYF. The DNA for the CDR3 is TGTGCCATCAGCCCAGTAGGAGGCGGGAGTGGTGCCGAGCAGTACTTC.

The chain carries TRBV6-5 and TRBJ1-5; D remains unclear. V was shortened by 0 bases and J by 3 bases, with 18 bases between the two germline ends. There are 18 residues in the CDR3. Per germline, CDR1 MNHEY and CDR2 SVGAGI. CDR3 sequence reads: CASSYSPRAPLNNQPQHF. Here the CDR3 DNA reads TGTGCCAGCAGTTACTCACCCCGGGCTCCGCTCAACAATCAGCCCCAGCATTTT.

As regards this clonotype: This may be a read error: a much more frequent sequence differs by one nucleotide. The V and J genes are TRBV12-3 or TRBV12-4 and TRBJ2-1; 12 bases are a match to TRBD2. The CDR3 is 15 amino acids. CDR3 loop: CASSRLAGEYNGQFF. The CDR3 DNA reads TGTGCCAGCAGTAGACTAGCGGGAGAGTACAATGGGCAGTTCTTC.

There are a few counts of this clonotype. J is TRBJ1-1 and V is TRBV6-2 or TRBV6-3; D call uncertain. Trimming pared 0 bases from V and 1 base from J, leaving 9 bases between. From germline, CDR1 is MNHEY and CDR2 SVGEGT. The CDR3 extends over 15 amino acids. CDR3 sequence reads: CASSYSSRSNTEAFF. The CDR3 DNA reads as TGTGCCAGCAGTTACTCGAGTCGTTCGAACACTGAAGCTTTCTTT.

This chain links TRBV6-5 with TRBJ2-4; D tentatively fits TRBD1 or TRBD2 (5 bases each). The better agreement between TRBJ2-7 and the DNA end casts doubt on the J call. Germline CDR1 and CDR2: MNHEY and SVGAGI. This CDR3 is 14 amino acids long. CDR3 DNA: TGTGCCAGCAGTTCTACCGGGACCTTCTACGAGCAGTACTTC. Translating it yields CASSSTGTFYEQYF.

The chain is built from TRBV12-3 or TRBV12-4 and TRBJ1-2; TRBD1 agrees at 8 bases. The CDR3 runs to 15 residues. With 6 bases clipped from V and 5 bases from J, the junction kept 11 bases outside the gene matches. The CDR3 region has the DNA TGTGCCAGCAGCCCGACAGGGGCACTACGATATGGCTACACCTTC. Translation: CASSPTGALRYGYTF.

This clonotype was counted between two and nine times. This sequence joins TRBV28 and TRBJ1-6, with 8 bases that match TRBD1. CDR1 and CDR2 (germline): MDHEN, SYDVKM. CDR3 size: 14 residues. The junction had 8 bases not matched to a gene; V was cut back by 6 bases and J by 10 bases. For the CDR3, the DNA is TGTGCCAGCAGCTTGGACAGGGCGGGCTCACCCCTCCACTTT. Protein: CASSLDRAGSPLHF.